This T cell receptor beta chain is from a study of beta chain features in type 1 diabetes (dated 2018 in TCRdb). Turning to the overall study: No differences in mean age, gender distribution, total cell number or subset yield were found between patients and healthy donors. Whereas all 30 or so donors provided naive and central memory subsets, regulatory and stem cell-like memory subsets were isolated from just 8 patients and about 8 healthy donors. A total of over 90,000,000 sorted cells were examined across all samples, and a strong correlation was observed between cell number per subset and RNA yield. The study compared the TCRB repertoires of sorted circulating CD4+ T cell subsets in recently diagnosed type 1 diabetes patients with those in matched healthy donors.

Each donor gave one peripheral blood draw, averaging approximately 0.12 L, which was collected into heparinised tubes. A BD FACSAria II was used to sort naive, central memory, regulatory and stem cell-like memory CD4+ T cells with a panel that included CD45RO, CCR7, CD25, CD127, CD95 and CD27. Every sorted population had a purity above 95%. PBMCs were separated immediately by Lymphoprep density gradient centrifugation and were stained directly, without being cultured. Samples were stained and sorted in pairs, with one healthy donor and one patient per experiment, so that batch effects were minimized. This clone turned up a few times. It has no known antigen specificity. Qualities for individual bases were not recorded, and no much larger clone is one base off. A distance of 14 bases separates the germline ends of V and J, which lose 2 bases and 6 bases respectively. The cysteine opens and the phenylalanine closes a CDR3 of 14 amino acids. Only CDR3 DNA is held: 42 bases, read in frame from base 1. In the germline V gene (reference sequence), CDR1 corresponds to LNHDA and CDR2 to SQIVND.

The entire isolated RNA was reverse transcribed using the High Capacity cDNA Reverse Transcription Kit, and thus expressed TCRB transcripts were sequenced. Naive, central memory and regulatory T cell samples underwent deep immunoSEQ sequencing, averaging around 3.6 million total reads per sample. Sorted cells were lysed in RLT buffer, and RNA was extracted using DNase-treated RNeasy Micro or Mini kits according to cell number. Each cell subset was processed on its own to prevent cross-contamination, while patient and healthy donor samples were processed together. The immunoSEQ multiplex PCR was used to amplify TCRB sequences from cDNA, generating 87-bp fragments that spanned the CDR3 region. Sequencing of the amplicons was done on the Illumina HiSeq platform. The published analysis was carried out like this. Synthetic template baselines were used to correct PCR bias computationally, reads within Hamming distance 2 were collapsed together, and singletons that could not be merged were discarded. Reads were aligned against IMGT so that V, D and J genes, CDR3 length and insertions or deletions at six rearrangement sites could be assigned. Within each subset, clonotype counts were normalized to sorted cell number, and only after that were true diversity and Gini coefficients computed with the tcR R package. Repertoire sharing was quantified using the overlap coefficient calculated on TCRB nucleotide sequences. Out-of-frame TCRB sequences from naive cells were analyzed to stand in for the pre-selection repertoire. TCRdb holds this immuneACCESS table with in-frame rearrangements only. Some clones are missing; in checked studies, unresolved V genes explain under half, and the rest has no known cause. The V and J calls and clone size are taken from that table; D and trimming were inferred from the DNA. In all, the sample holds about 260,000 clones, and just over 20% of those were seen once. Clones ranked in the top ten supply approximately 0.029% of the sample.

Here is what the overall study found, with its caveats: Only small numbers of individuals were included in the HLA sub-analyses, which left unresolved whether HLA type had any influence on TCRB rearrangement. PCR may preferentially amplify shorter templates, but because patient and control samples were amplified and corrected together, any resulting skew would affect both groups equally. Sequencing cDNA rather than genomic DNA could over-represent highly expressing activated cells, although activation and CD3 levels did not differ between groups. In all four CD4+ subsets, TCRB CDR3 length was moderately but significantly shorter in type 1 diabetes patients. Naive, central memory and regulatory TCRB repertoires appeared more similar among patients than among healthy donors. Patients with type 1 diabetes made fewer insertions and deleted more nucleotides at VDJ recombination sites, implying thymic rearrangement abnormalities.

The receptor was derived from a woman between 35 and 50 years old with type 1 diabetes. Material: naive CD4+ T cells from blood. The sample's cell subset or site, from its label and the paper: true naive CD4+ T cells. The rearranged chain carries TRBV19 and TRBJ2-7; TRBD2 is possibly the D segment (5 matching bases). The CDR3 reads as follows: CASSITGSWFEQYF. The DNA sequence is TGTGCCAGTAGTATAACGGGGAGTTGGTTCGAGCAGTACTTC.